The rows below give T cell receptor beta chains drawn from one sample of a study of T-cell memory formation after mild COVID-19. TCRdb passed the 5' RACE reads through MiXCR, listing each CDR3 protein once. In the table there are some 410,000 distinct CDR3 sequences, around a quarter of which are singletons. Source material: PBMCs or a T cell subset sorted from them (not recorded which). The origin of the receptors is an adult woman who had mild COVID-19 (a few samples of this study predate the infection). Cell type and time point are not known. Each CDR3 is given with its conserved first and last residue. The D gene is left open where the match is weak. Size is stated for part of the rows, as once, few or many counts, or as a class when the clone is expanded.

d_gene: TRBD1; v_gene: TRBV4-2; j_gene: TRBJ2-5; abundance: NA; CDR3aa: CASSQDWDRVETQYF; CDR3nt: TGTGCCAGCAGCCAAGATTGGGACAGGGTGGAGACCCAGTACTTC
d_gene: NA; v_gene: TRBV24-1; j_gene: TRBJ1-1; abundance: few; CDR3aa: CATVGGPNTEAFF; CDR3nt: TGTGCCACCGTGGGGGGACCGAACACTGAAGCTTTCTTT
d_gene: TRBD2; v_gene: TRBV25-1; j_gene: TRBJ2-7; abundance: NA; CDR3aa: CASCSGLSYEQYF; CDR3nt: TGTGCCAGCTGTAGCGGGCTCTCCTACGAGCAGTACTTC
d_gene: NA; v_gene: TRBV6-5; j_gene: TRBJ2-7; abundance: few; CDR3aa: CASSPPTGTYEQYF; CDR3nt: TGTGCCAGCAGTCCCCCGACGGGAACCTACGAGCAGTACTTC
d_gene: TRBD2; v_gene: TRBV15; j_gene: TRBJ2-2; abundance: many; CDR3aa: CATSRDGLAGTGELFF; CDR3nt: TGTGCCACCAGCAGAGATGGACTAGCGGGCACCGGGGAGCTGTTTTTT
d_gene: NA; v_gene: TRBV5-1; j_gene: TRBJ1-2; abundance: NA; CDR3aa: CASSLEGDQRTF; CDR3nt: TGCGCCAGCAGCTTGGAAGGGGACCAGCGCACCTTC
d_gene: TRBD2; v_gene: TRBV20-1; j_gene: TRBJ2-1; abundance: many; CDR3aa: CSARDRVAGAREQFF; CDR3nt: TGCAGTGCTAGAGACCGGGTAGCGGGGGCCAGGGAGCAGTTCTTC
d_gene: TRBD2; v_gene: TRBV3-1; j_gene: TRBJ2-5; abundance: few; CDR3aa: CASSPGGLAGYQETQYF; CDR3nt: TGTGCCAGCAGCCCAGGCGGACTAGCGGGGTATCAAGAGACCCAGTACTTC
d_gene: NA; v_gene: TRBV20-1; j_gene: TRBJ2-7; abundance: NA; CDR3aa: CSVSPRAYEQYF; CDR3nt: TGCAGTGTTTCCCCTAGGGCCTACGAGCAGTACTTC
d_gene: NA; v_gene: TRBV5-6; j_gene: TRBJ2-3; abundance: few; CDR3aa: CASSLSGAEYF; CDR3nt: TGTGCCAGCAGCTTGAGTGGGGCTGAGTATTTT
d_gene: NA; v_gene: TRBV20-1; j_gene: TRBJ1-5; abundance: NA; CDR3aa: CSARSGASNQPQHF; CDR3nt: TGCAGTGCTAGAAGCGGGGCAAGCAATCAGCCCCAGCATTTT
d_gene: TRBD2; v_gene: TRBV7-7; j_gene: TRBJ2-5; abundance: NA; CDR3aa: CASSPTSGGHQETQYF; CDR3nt: TGTGCCAGCAGCCCCACTAGCGGGGGGCACCAAGAGACCCAGTACTTC
d_gene: TRBD1; v_gene: TRBV4-2; j_gene: TRBJ1-6; abundance: many; CDR3aa: CASSRTIGTGSNSPLHF; CDR3nt: TGTGCCAGCAGCCGAACGATCGGGACAGGGTCGAATTCACCCCTCCACTTT
d_gene: NA; v_gene: TRBV29-1; j_gene: TRBJ2-1; abundance: few; CDR3aa: CSVGGRGESYNEQFF; CDR3nt: TGCAGCGTTGGAGGCAGGGGAGAGTCCTACAATGAGCAGTTCTTC
d_gene: NA; v_gene: TRBV24-1; j_gene: TRBJ2-1; abundance: NA; CDR3aa: CATSDREAEQFF; CDR3nt: TGTGCCACCAGTGATAGGGAAGCTGAGCAGTTCTTC
d_gene: NA; v_gene: TRBV7-3; j_gene: TRBJ2-3; abundance: few; CDR3aa: CASSYRGTEGDTQYF; CDR3nt: TGTGCCAGCAGTTACCGGGGGACGGAGGGGGATACGCAGTATTTT
d_gene: NA; v_gene: TRBV20-1; j_gene: TRBJ2-3; abundance: NA; CDR3aa: CSATRRDESTDTQYF; CDR3nt: TGCAGTGCTACGCGACGGGACGAGTCGACAGATACGCAGTATTTT
d_gene: NA; v_gene: TRBV7-2; j_gene: TRBJ1-2; abundance: NA; CDR3aa: CVGVNYGYTF; CDR3nt: TGTGTCGGGGTGAACTATGGCTACACCTTC
d_gene: NA; v_gene: TRBV5-1; j_gene: TRBJ2-1; abundance: NA; CDR3aa: CASSLSFSYNEQFF; CDR3nt: TGCGCCAGCAGCTTAAGCTTCTCCTACAATGAGCAGTTCTTC
d_gene: TRBD2; v_gene: TRBV15; j_gene: TRBJ2-1; abundance: once; CDR3aa: CATSRDRAGGPWDEQFF; CDR3nt: TGTGCCACCAGCAGAGATAGGGCGGGAGGGCCCTGGGATGAGCAGTTCTTC
d_gene: NA; v_gene: TRBV30; j_gene: TRBJ1-1; abundance: many; CDR3aa: CALQRGPNTEAFF; CDR3nt: TGTGCCCTACAGCGGGGACCGAACACTGAAGCTTTCTTT
d_gene: NA; v_gene: TRBV20-1; j_gene: TRBJ2-3; abundance: many; CDR3aa: CSARFGSRATDTQYF; CDR3nt: TGCAGTGCTAGATTTGGGAGTCGGGCCACAGATACGCAGTATTTT
d_gene: NA; v_gene: TRBV7-9; j_gene: TRBJ1-1; abundance: NA; CDR3aa: CAGREGYTEAFF; CDR3nt: TGTGCCGGCCGGGAGGGGTACACTGAAGCTTTCTTT
d_gene: NA; v_gene: TRBV4-1; j_gene: TRBJ2-7; abundance: NA; CDR3aa: CASSQDAGYSYEQYF; CDR3nt: TGCGCCAGCAGCCAAGATGCCGGGTACTCCTACGAGCAGTACTTC
d_gene: NA; v_gene: TRBV7-9; j_gene: TRBJ2-1; abundance: NA; CDR3aa: CASSSQGYASEQFF; CDR3nt: TGTGCCAGCAGCTCACAGGGTTATGCGAGTGAGCAGTTCTTC
d_gene: TRBD1; v_gene: TRBV20-1; j_gene: TRBJ2-7; abundance: NA; CDR3aa: CSASWDREYEQYF; CDR3nt: TGCAGTGCTAGCTGGGACAGGGAGTACGAGCAGTACTTC
d_gene: NA; v_gene: TRBV5-1; j_gene: TRBJ2-1; abundance: NA; CDR3aa: CASSLEGRLADEQFF; CDR3nt: TGCGCCAGCAGCTTGGAGGGGCGCCTTGCGGATGAGCAGTTCTTC
d_gene: NA; v_gene: TRBV10-3; j_gene: TRBJ1-2; abundance: NA; CDR3aa: CAISLGGPDYGYTF; CDR3nt: TGTGCCATCAGCTTGGGGGGACCTGACTATGGCTACACCTTC
d_gene: NA; v_gene: TRBV12-3/TRBV12-4; j_gene: TRBJ1-2; abundance: NA; CDR3aa: CASSRANYGYTF; CDR3nt: TGTGCCAGCAGCAGGGCTAACTATGGCTACACCTTC
d_gene: NA; v_gene: TRBV30; j_gene: TRBJ1-1; abundance: NA; CDR3aa: CAWSVVAGQGAFF; CDR3nt: TGTGCCTGGAGTGTCGTGGCGGGACAAGGAGCTTTCTTT
d_gene: NA; v_gene: TRBV12-3/TRBV12-4; j_gene: TRBJ1-5; abundance: few; CDR3aa: CASTWGSNQPQHF; CDR3nt: TGTGCCAGTACCTGGGGGAGCAATCAGCCCCAGCATTTT
d_gene: TRBD2; v_gene: TRBV12-3/TRBV12-4; j_gene: TRBJ2-3; abundance: few; CDR3aa: CASTTSGGLDTQYF; CDR3nt: TGTGCCAGCACAACTAGCGGGGGATTAGATACGCAGTATTTT
d_gene: NA; v_gene: TRBV12-3/TRBV12-4; j_gene: TRBJ1-1; abundance: few; CDR3aa: CASSFWVQEAFF; CDR3nt: TGTGCCAGCAGTTTTTGGGTACAGGAAGCTTTCTTT
d_gene: NA; v_gene: TRBV20-1; j_gene: TRBJ2-7; abundance: many; CDR3aa: CSARPPAYEQYF; CDR3nt: TGCAGTGCTAGGCCCCCCGCCTACGAGCAGTACTTC
d_gene: NA; v_gene: TRBV5-1; j_gene: TRBJ1-5; abundance: NA; CDR3aa: CASSLDSPYQPQHF; CDR3nt: TGCGCCAGCAGCTTAGACAGCCCCTATCAGCCCCAGCATTTT
d_gene: TRBD1; v_gene: TRBV6-5; j_gene: TRBJ1-2; abundance: NA; CDR3aa: CASSPQGIYGYTF; CDR3nt: TGTGCCAGCAGTCCACAGGGGATCTATGGCTACACCTTC
d_gene: NA; v_gene: TRBV20-1; j_gene: TRBJ2-1; abundance: NA; CDR3aa: CSARGSQNYNEQFF; CDR3nt: TGCAGTGCTAGAGGGTCCCAGAACTACAATGAGCAGTTCTTC
d_gene: NA; v_gene: TRBV4-2; j_gene: TRBJ2-7; abundance: NA; CDR3aa: CASSQDNGREQYF; CDR3nt: TGTGCCAGCAGCCAAGATAACGGTCGGGAGCAGTACTTC
d_gene: NA; v_gene: TRBV2; j_gene: TRBJ2-1; abundance: NA; CDR3aa: CASNEGVYPNEQFF; CDR3nt: TGTGCCAGCAATGAGGGAGTCTATCCCAATGAGCAGTTCTTC
d_gene: TRBD2; v_gene: TRBV11-2; j_gene: TRBJ2-7; abundance: NA; CDR3aa: CASSLVAGTTYEQYF; CDR3nt: TGTGCCAGCAGCTTAGTAGCGGGAACGACCTACGAGCAGTACTTC
d_gene: NA; v_gene: TRBV9; j_gene: TRBJ2-2; abundance: few; CDR3aa: CASSVRRANTGELFF; CDR3nt: TGTGCCAGCAGCGTACGCAGGGCGAACACCGGGGAGCTGTTTTTT
d_gene: NA; v_gene: TRBV7-2; j_gene: TRBJ2-2; abundance: NA; CDR3aa: CASSLSLTSRNTGELFF; CDR3nt: TGTGCCAGCAGCTTAAGCTTAACTAGCCGGAACACCGGGGAGCTGTTTTTT
d_gene: NA; v_gene: TRBV11-2; j_gene: TRBJ2-1; abundance: NA; CDR3aa: CASRQGAYEQFF; CDR3nt: TGTGCCAGCAGACAGGGTGCCTATGAGCAGTTCTTC
d_gene: NA; v_gene: TRBV6-1; j_gene: TRBJ2-4; abundance: NA; CDR3aa: CASSETIGPPRDIQYF; CDR3nt: TGTGCCAGCAGTGAAACGATAGGGCCCCCAAGGGACATTCAGTACTTC
d_gene: NA; v_gene: TRBV6-2/TRBV6-3; j_gene: TRBJ1-2; abundance: NA; CDR3aa: CASSYTSGYGYTF; CDR3nt: TGTGCCAGCAGTTACACATCGGGCTATGGCTACACCTTC
d_gene: NA; v_gene: TRBV5-1; j_gene: TRBJ1-1; abundance: few; CDR3aa: CASSSGTGKGPEAFF; CDR3nt: TGCGCCAGCAGCTCCGGGACCGGGAAGGGCCCTGAAGCTTTCTTT
d_gene: NA; v_gene: TRBV15; j_gene: TRBJ1-2; abundance: NA; CDR3aa: CATSVSHSRGYTF; CDR3nt: TGTGCCACCAGCGTCAGCCATTCGCGGGGCTACACCTTC
d_gene: NA; v_gene: TRBV3-1; j_gene: TRBJ2-7; abundance: NA; CDR3aa: CASSLRQTSNYEQYF; CDR3nt: TGTGCCAGCAGCCTAAGACAGACCTCCAACTACGAGCAGTACTTC
d_gene: NA; v_gene: TRBV15; j_gene: TRBJ2-2; abundance: NA; CDR3aa: CATSRGGGNTGELFF; CDR3nt: TGTGCCACCAGCAGAGGTGGGGGGAACACCGGGGAGCTGTTTTTT
d_gene: NA; v_gene: TRBV29-1; j_gene: TRBJ1-2; abundance: NA; CDR3aa: CSIRGAWRNGYTF; CDR3nt: TGCAGTATTAGAGGGGCCTGGCGGAATGGCTACACCTTC
d_gene: NA; v_gene: TRBV12-3/TRBV12-4; j_gene: TRBJ1-5; abundance: few; CDR3aa: CASNARSNQPQHF; CDR3nt: TGTGCCAGCAACGCGAGGTCCAATCAGCCCCAGCATTTT
d_gene: TRBD1; v_gene: TRBV12-3/TRBV12-4; j_gene: TRBJ1-4; abundance: NA; CDR3aa: CASRAGQGARGEKLFF; CDR3nt: TGTGCCAGCAGGGCCGGACAGGGGGCGCGTGGTGAAAAACTGTTTTTT
d_gene: TRBD2; v_gene: TRBV28; j_gene: TRBJ2-1; abundance: few; CDR3aa: CASSETSGGDNEQFF; CDR3nt: TGTGCCAGCAGCGAAACTAGCGGAGGAGACAATGAGCAGTTCTTC
d_gene: TRBD1; v_gene: TRBV6-5; j_gene: TRBJ1-2; abundance: few; CDR3aa: CATRDRGRSLYGYTF; CDR3nt: TGTGCCACCCGGGACAGGGGGCGATCTCTCTATGGCTACACCTTC